The 5 T cell receptor beta chains reported below all come from one sample, sequenced in a study of shared clonotypes between healthy human individuals. As defined, naive CD8 cells were CD45RO-negative and positively selected for CCR7, with terminally differentiated effector memory CD45RA+ cells excluded. Data came from immunoSEQ multiplex PCR; TCRdb stores just in-frame clones and leaves some out. The data show roughly 2,000,000 clones, approximately 92% seen once. The sample was naive CD8+ T cells from PBMCs. The receptors here all came from a man younger than 35 in good health. Some clones in this sample may be carry-over from other donors' samples.

This chain joins TRBV7-3 and TRBJ2-1; TRBD2 aligns across 10 bases. CDR1 and CDR2 from the germline V gene are SGHTA and FQGTGA. The CDR3 consists of 15 residues. Trimming took 5 bases from V and 7 from J; bases not matched to a gene: 8. The CDR3 DNA reads as TGTGCCAGCAGCGCAATCCTAGCGGGAGCAAATGAGCAGTTCTTC. It codes for CASSAILAGANEQFF.

The chain combines TRBV5-5 with TRBJ2-7; 7 nucleotides line up with TRBD1. The trim removed 1 base at V and 3 bases at J, leaving 1 base unmatched. This CDR3 comprises 13 residues. The germline V gene encodes CDR1 SGHKS and CDR2 YYEKEE (reference sequence). CDR3 coding DNA: TGTGCCAGCAGCTTGAGGGGGCACTACGAGCAGTACTTC. It encodes CASSLRGHYEQYF.

This rearrangement joins TRBV11-2 to TRBJ2-2, with 7 bases that match TRBD1. The CDR3 consists of 19 residues. CDR1 and CDR2 (germline): SGHAT, FQNNGV. The J segment lost 2 bases and the V segment lost 1 base, leaving 13 bases of the junction unmatched. The CDR3 DNA sequence: TGTGCCAGCAGCTTAGGCGAGGGACAGCCATCAGTTAACACCGGGGAGCTGTTTTTT. It specifies CASSLGEGQPSVNTGELFF.

The gene calls are TRBV5-1 and TRBJ2-3, with a tentative D call TRBD2 (5 bases). This CDR3 is built from 17 residues. The V end lost 4 bases, the J end lost 4 bases, and 22 bases lay between the germline ends. Germline V gene data show CDR1 as SGHRS and CDR2 as YFSETQ. The CDR3 coding sequence is TGCGCCAGCAGCGGAACCTTGAGGGAGCGGTCGGCAGATACGCAGTATTTT. Its translation is CASSGTLRERSADTQYF.

V and J are TRBV7-8 and TRBJ2-1; D is possibly TRBD2 (5 bases). CDR1 and CDR2 from the germline V gene are SGHVS and FQNEAQ. Trimming removed 2 bases from V and 15 bases from J, with 23 bases in between. The CDR3 totals 15 residues. The CDR3 nucleotides are TGTGCCAGCAGCTTACATGGTGGGGAGCGTCTTAATCCGTTCTTC. The encoded protein is CASSLHGGERLNPFF.